The 30 T cell receptor beta chains presented below share a single source sample, sequenced in a study of T cell responses to AZD1222 COVID-19 vaccine. The protocol was immunoSEQ multiplex PCR, while the TCRdb copy is restricted to in-frame clones and leaves out a portion. Among 90,000 to 120,000 clones listed, around 92% were seen once. The sequences come from peripheral blood, collected 28 days after the second AZD1222 dose. The source is an adult who received the AZD1222 COVID-19 vaccine.

The chain combines TRBV6-5 with TRBJ1-2, with TRBD1 identical over 9 bases. Germline V lookup: CDR1 MNHEY, CDR2 SVGAGI. Losses at the gene ends were 5 bases for V and 8 bases for J; bases not matched to a gene: 6. This CDR3 comprises 13 residues. The CDR3 nucleotides are TGTGCCAGCAGTCAACAGGGGGCGCGGGGCTACACCTTC. Protein: CASSQQGARGYTF.

This clone has a single count. The chain links TRBV14 to TRBJ2-7; D not certain. Per germline, CDR1 SGHDN and CDR2 FVKESK. V was trimmed by 4 bases and J by 0 bases, leaving 10 bases between them. This CDR3 has 14 amino acids. The chain's CDR3 is CASSRWDLSYEQYF. The CDR3 nucleotides are TGTGCCAGCAGCCGATGGGATCTCTCCTACGAGCAGTACTTC. Using reference TRBV14 and TRBJ2-7 for the parts outside the CDR3, the full variable domain is EAGVTQFPSHSVIEKGQTVTLRCDPISGHDNLYWYRRVMGKEIKFLLHFVKESKQDESGMPNNRFLAERTGGTYSTLKVQPAELEDSGVYFCASSRWDLSYEQYFGPGTRLTVT.

DNA of the CDR3: TGTGCCAGCAGTTTGGGGGGAATGAACACTGAAGCTTTCTTT. Translation gives CASSLGGMNTEAFF. J is TRBJ1-1 and V is TRBV27; maybe TRBD1 (5 bases). Germline CDR1 is MNHEY and CDR2 is SMNVEV (reference sequence). The CDR3 length is 14 residues. Trimming removed 3 bases from V and 0 bases from J, with 8 bases in between.

The chain is built from TRBV4-2 and TRBJ2-5; 9 bases line up with TRBD1. The CDR3 covers 15 residues. Germline values: CDR1 LGHNA, CDR2 YNFKEQ. V shed 4 bases and J 4 bases; nucleotides not matched to a gene: 7. The CDR3 here is CASSRVQGAGETQYF. The CDR3 bases are TGTGCCAGCAGCCGCGTACAGGGGGCGGGAGAGACCCAGTACTTC.

The V call is TRBV28, the J call TRBJ1-5; TRBD1 matches 7 bases. V lost 6 bases, J lost 5 bases, and 10 bases stayed unmatched. The CDR3 runs 15 residues. CDR1 is MDHEN, CDR2 SYDVKM, per germline. In DNA, the CDR3 is TGTGCCAGCAGCCCCATAGGGGGCCAATATCAGCCCCAGCATTTT. Its protein is CASSPIGGQYQPQHF.

V gene TRBV27 combines with J gene TRBJ1-5; the D gene is possibly TRBD1 (5 bases). V gave up 4 bases and J gave up 5 bases, with 15 bases separating them. The germline CDR1 and CDR2 sequences are MNHEY and SMNVEV (reference sequence). CDR3 length equals 15 residues. CDR3 nucleotides: TGTGCCAGCAGTTATAGGGCAGACAGCTATCAGCCCCAGCATTTT. It specifies CASSYRADSYQPQHF.

V and J are TRBV19 and TRBJ1-5; TRBD1 is a possible D gene (5 bases). The germline V and J ends were trimmed by 10 bases and 5 bases, with 18 bases remaining between them. Germline CDR1 is LNHDA and CDR2 is SQIVND (reference sequence). CDR3 length: 14 residues. The DNA of the CDR3 is TGTGCCACCCTCGCCTGGGGCACCGATCAGCCCCAGCATTTT. It yields the protein CATLAWGTDQPQHF.

This clone was observed a single time. The chain couples TRBV7-3 to TRBJ2-3, with TRBD2 matching over 7 bases. The CDR3 has 16 residues. Trimming removed 2 bases from V and 4 bases from J; junction bases left unmatched: 9. Germline V gene sequence: CDR1 SGHTA, CDR2 FQGTGA. The CDR3 spells CASSLGSGRWADTQYF. In nucleotides, the CDR3 is TGTGCCAGCAGCTTAGGGTCCGGGAGGTGGGCAGATACGCAGTATTTT.

This chain links TRBV30 with TRBJ2-2, with TRBD2 matching 7 bases. The CDR3 has 13 amino acids. Trimming removed 4 bases from V and 3 bases from J; junction bases left unmatched: 2. In germline, CDR1 is GTSNPN, CDR2 SVGIG (reference sequence). CDR3 in DNA: TGTGCCTGGAACGGGAGGTACACCGGGGAGCTGTTTTTT. Its protein product is CAWNGRYTGELFF. Looking up the rest from reference TRBV30 and TRBJ2-2 gives the full variable domain: SQTIHQWPATLVQPVGSPLSLECTVEGTSNPNLYWYRQAAGRGLQLLFYSVGIGQISSEVPQNLSASRPQDRQFILSSKKLLLSDSGFYLCAWNGRYTGELFFGEGSRLTVL.

The chain carries TRBV6-1 and TRBJ1-5; no definite D call. The length of the CDR3 is 13 residues. CDR1 MNHNS and CDR2 SASEGT come from the germline V gene. V was clipped by 3 bases and J by 5 bases, with 8 bases between them. The CDR3 loop is CASSDGRDQPQHF. The CDR3 DNA is TGTGCCAGCAGTGACGGCCGGGATCAGCCCCAGCATTTT.

This clone showed up just a few times. V gene TRBV5-1 combines with J gene TRBJ2-5, with 7 bases aligning to TRBD1. With 1 base clipped from V and 1 base from J, the junction kept 7 bases outside the gene matches. The CDR3 is 16 residues long. CDR1 SGHRS and CDR2 YFSETQ come from the germline V gene. DNA for the CDR3: TGCGCCAGCAGCTTGTCGCTCAGGGGGAGCCAAGAGACCCAGTACTTC. It encodes CASSLSLRGSQETQYF.

The rearrangement uses TRBV6-5 and TRBJ1-3; D perhaps matches TRBD1 (5 bases). This CDR3 comprises 13 residues. CDR1 and CDR2 (germline): MNHEY, SVGAGI. The V end lost 2 bases, the J end lost 7 bases, and 9 bases lay between the germline ends. CDR3 nucleotide sequence: TGTGCCAGCAGTTACAGACAGTGGAACACCATATATTTT. This codes for CASSYRQWNTIYF.

The chain is built from TRBV18 and TRBJ1-1; perhaps TRBD1 as D (6 bases). Trimming cost V 4 bases and J 3 bases, with 18 bases left between them. Per germline, CDR1 KGHSH and CDR2 LQKENI. The CDR3 extends over 16 amino acids. The CDR3 here is CASSRLGGQGDTEAFF. The CDR3 region has the DNA TGTGCCAGCTCACGACTTGGGGGGCAGGGAGACACTGAAGCTTTCTTT.

The rearrangement uses TRBV5-6 and TRBJ1-2; no reliable D call. The CDR3 contains 14 residues. V shed 0 bases and J shed 8 bases, with 14 bases lying between them. Per the germline V gene, CDR1 is SGHDT and CDR2 is YYEEEE. The CDR3 nucleotides are TGTGCCAGCAGCTTGGCTAAAGCGGTGGGGGGCTACACCTTC. It is translated as CASSLAKAVGGYTF.

The V gene is TRBV7-2, the J gene TRBJ1-2; D is undetermined. Trimming cost V 4 bases and J 7 bases, with 13 bases left between them. Germline V lookup: CDR1 SGHTA, CDR2 FQGNSA. The CDR3 runs 13 residues. DNA for the CDR3: TGTGCCAGCAGCTCAGCATCGTCGGGTGGCTACACCTTC. Protein product: CASSSASSGGYTF.

The chain combines TRBV19 with TRBJ2-3; D is possibly TRBD1 (5 bases). The CDR3 extends over 12 amino acids. Per the germline V gene, CDR1 is LNHDA and CDR2 is SQIVND (reference sequence). V dropped 3 bases and J dropped 4 bases, with 5 bases sitting between them. The CDR3, as DNA: TGTGCCAGTAGTATGACAGCAGATACGCAGTATTTT. Protein product: CASSMTADTQYF.

The genes are TRBV7-8 and TRBJ2-5; TRBD2 is a possible D gene (5 bases). This CDR3 spans 11 amino acids. CDR1 and CDR2 (germline): SGHVS, FQNEAQ. V was trimmed by 5 bases and J by 5 bases, leaving 6 bases between them. The CDR3 protein is CASSRRETQYF. The CDR3 bases are TGTGCCAGCAGCCGGAGGGAGACCCAGTACTTC.

The chain links TRBV7-6 to TRBJ1-3; D possibly corresponds to TRBD1 (5 bases). CDR3 size: 16 residues. Trimming removed 0 bases at V and 4 bases at J, with 13 bases between. Looked up from germline, CDR1 is SGHVS and CDR2 is FNYEAQ. Here the CDR3 reads CASSLAQTDTGNTIYF. The DNA of the CDR3 is TGTGCCAGCAGCTTAGCTCAGACAGACACGGGAAACACCATATATTTT. Full variable domain (remainder filled in from reference TRBV7-6 and TRBJ1-3): GAGVSQSPRYKVTKRGQDVALRCDPISGHVSLYWYRQALGQGPEFLTYFNYEAQQDKSGLPNDRFSAERPEGSISTLTIQRTEQRDSAMYRCASSLAQTDTGNTIYFGEGSWLTVV.

This rearrangement joins TRBV5-1 to TRBJ1-1; D may be TRBD1 (5 bases). CDR3 length: 15 amino acids. Trimming shortened V by 0 bases and J by 3 bases, and 12 bases separated the two germline ends. CDR1 and CDR2 from the germline V gene are SGHRS and YFSETQ. CDR3 protein: CASSLGGVVDTEAFF. The CDR3 DNA reads TGCGCCAGCAGCTTGGGGGGGGTAGTAGACACTGAAGCTTTCTTT.

The chain links TRBV19 to TRBJ1-3; a possible D gene is TRBD1 (5 bases). V was cut by 3 bases and J by 0 bases, with 9 bases left in between. Per the germline V gene, CDR1 is LNHDA and CDR2 is SQIVND (reference sequence). The CDR3 is 15 amino acids. CDR3 amino acids: CASSIPRVSGNTIYF. Written as DNA, the CDR3 is TGTGCCAGTAGTATTCCCAGGGTCTCTGGAAACACCATATATTTT.

The chain is built from TRBV7-9 and TRBJ2-3, with 11 bases aligning to TRBD2. Germline assignment: CDR1 SEHNR and CDR2 FQNEAQ (reference sequence). Losses at the gene ends were 4 bases for V and 1 base for J; bases not matched to a gene: 10. CDR3 size: 18 residues. The CDR3 nucleotides are TGTGCCAGCAGCTCCACTACCCTACTAGCGGGGGGCACAGATACGCAGTATTTT. Translated, it gives CASSSTTLLAGGTDTQYF.

The CDR3: CASSFSRQAYNEQFF. The CDR3 nucleotides read TGTGCCAGCAGCTTTTCGAGACAGGCGTACAATGAGCAGTTCTTC. The chain uses TRBV7-9 and TRBJ2-1; a weak D match, TRBD1 (6 bases). This CDR3 is built from 15 residues. From germline, CDR1 is SEHNR and CDR2 FQNEAQ (reference sequence). V was cut by 3 bases and J by 4 bases, with 13 bases left in between.

This clone was seen only a few times. The V call is TRBV5-1, the J call TRBJ1-5; D is possibly TRBD1 (5 bases). The CDR3 totals 15 residues. Trimming left V 0 bases short and J 7 bases short, with 14 bases between. The germline CDR1 and CDR2 sequences are SGHRS and YFSETQ. The CDR3 DNA sequence: TGCGCCAGCAGCTTGGAAGGCAGGGCATGGCAGCCCCAGCATTTT. It encodes CASSLEGRAWQPQHF. Using reference TRBV5-1 and TRBJ1-5 for the parts outside the CDR3, the full variable domain is KAGVTQTPRYLIKTRGQQVTLSCSPISGHRSVSWYQQTPGQGLQFLFEYFSETQRNKGNFPGRFSGRQFSNSRSEMNVSTLELGDSALYLCASSLEGRAWQPQHFGDGTRLSIL.

The chain uses TRBV6-5 and TRBJ2-7; 10 bases are shared with TRBD1. CDR3 length: 13 amino acids. Trimming removed 10 bases from V and 7 bases from J; junction bases left unmatched: 10. The germline V gene encodes CDR1 MNHEY and CDR2 SVGAGI. CDR3 sequence reads: CAIGGTGAREQYF. The CDR3, as DNA: TGTGCCATCGGGGGGACAGGGGCCCGGGAGCAGTACTTC.

This chain links TRBV6-1 with TRBJ1-3; D gene uncertain. Per the germline V gene, CDR1 is MNHNS and CDR2 is SASEGT. The CDR3 spans 14 residues. V gave up 2 bases and J gave up 1 base, with 6 bases separating them. DNA of the CDR3: TGTGCCAGCAGTGAAATGGGTTCTGGAAACACCATATATTTT. It codes for CASSEMGSGNTIYF.

The chain links TRBV7-8 to TRBJ1-2; tentative D call: TRBD1 (5 bases). The CDR3 spans 15 residues. The germline V gene has CDR1 SGHVS and CDR2 FQNEAQ. V was clipped by 5 bases and J by 5 bases, with 18 bases between them. The CDR3 here is CASSPNQDRPYGYTF. CDR3 coding DNA: TGTGCCAGCAGCCCGAACCAAGACAGACCGTATGGCTACACCTTC.

This chain links TRBV5-1 with TRBJ2-3, with TRBD2 matching 10 bases. The germline V gene has CDR1 SGHRS and CDR2 YFSETQ. V was pared by 7 bases and J by 2 bases, with 10 bases of the junction left unmatched. The CDR3 spans 16 residues. The CDR3 DNA follows: TGCGCCAGCCGCCATTCTAGCGGGAGCTTCACAGATACGCAGTATTTT. It codes for CASRHSSGSFTDTQYF.

The chain recombines TRBV19 with TRBJ1-6; 7 positions agree with TRBD1. Germline lookup yields CDR1 LNHDA and CDR2 SQIVND (reference sequence). With 5 bases clipped from V and 9 bases from J, the junction kept 10 bases outside the gene matches. The CDR3 is 15 residues long. CDR3 nucleotide sequence: TGTGCCAGTAGTCTTAGAACAGGGGCCGGTTCACCCCTCCACTTT. Protein product: CASSLRTGAGSPLHF.

On this clone: The CDR3 carries no conserved terminal phenylalanine or tryptophan, so it likely arises from a read error. It is unclear where the CDR3 begins or ends on the DNA, so no DNA is shown, and the CDR3 is as TCRdb lists it. The rearrangement links TRBV28 to TRBJ1-1. The germline V gene has CDR1 MDHEN and CDR2 SYDVKM. A total of 12 residues make up the CDR3, ends included. The CDR3 loop is CASSQPRPATVG.

The chain has TRBV27 and TRBJ2-7, with D possibly being TRBD1 (6 bases). The germline V and J ends were trimmed by 3 bases and 4 bases, with 16 bases remaining between them. The CDR3 sequence is 15 residues long. Germline lookup yields CDR1 MNHEY and CDR2 SMNVEV (reference sequence). The chain's CDR3 is CASSLVLGRGYEQYF. The CDR3 coding sequence is TGTGCCAGCAGTTTGGTTCTGGGCAGGGGATACGAGCAGTACTTC.